This T cell receptor beta chain was sequenced during a study of T-cell reconstitution after alpha-beta-depleted transplantation in children. This clonotype was found a few times. TCRbeta library construction was performed incorporating unique molecular identifiers. One entry per CDR3 protein results from TCRdb running MiXCR on the PCR reads. The sample holds about 980,000 distinct CDR3 sequences, around 30% seen once. V trimming: 4 bases; J trimming: 4 bases; junction bases outside the gene matches: 4. In germline, CDR1 is SGDLS, CDR2 YYNGEE. This CDR3 is 14 amino acids long. This sequence joins TRBV9 and TRBJ2-2; TRBD2 aligns across 7 bases. Sequencing was performed on PBMCs, mostly from graft donor cells, taken 360 days after TCRalphabeta/CD19-depleted stem cell transplant. The receptor was derived from a boy under two years old who had a stem cell transplant for SCID, so the T cells may come from the graft donor. CDR3 nucleotides: TGTGCCAGCAGCCAGTGGGGGGGCACCGGGGAGCTGTTTTTT. Translation: CASSQWGGTGELFF.